These 14 T cell receptor beta chains came from one sample sequenced in a study of post-analysis software for immune sequencing data (dated by TCRdb to about 2015). Study-wide findings and limitations: Patients showed significantly higher frequencies than controls for five TRBV segments, among them TRBV5-6, TRBV5-1 and TRBV20-1.

For these TCRs, the target antigens are not known. Library construction relied on PCR. Instrument on record: Illumina HiSeq 2500. To reduce PCR and sequencing biases, unique molecular identifiers were incorporated into the TCR beta cDNA libraries. Clones were called with MiXCR by TCRdb after fastp trimmed the public reads at Q25, and only in-frame beta chains were retained. Rows are unified per CDR3 protein, each entry keeping the most common DNA and genes. This sample holds 550,000 to 700,000 distinct CDR3 sequences; 44% were observed only once. Jointly, the top ten make up roughly 1.8% of the sample. Sequencing was performed on blood. Receptors were obtained from a girl aged 5-17 years with multiple sclerosis.

This clonotype was found a few times. The rearrangement links TRBV7-3 to TRBJ2-1, with 7 bases aligning to TRBD2. The trim removed 1 base at V and 2 bases at J, leaving 5 bases unmatched. CDR1 and CDR2 from the germline V gene are SGHTA and FQGTGA. The CDR3 loop spans 16 amino acids. CDR3 nucleotides: TGTGCCAGCAGCTTAAATTTGGGGGGGGCCTACAATGAGCAGTTCTTC. It is translated as CASSLNLGGAYNEQFF.

The chain has TRBV12-3 or TRBV12-4 and TRBJ1-1; D ambiguous. The V end was cut by 3 bases, the J end by 1 base, with 9 bases between. The CDR3 spans 14 residues. The CDR3: CASSFRAGNTEAFF. As DNA, the CDR3 is TGTGCCAGCAGTTTTCGGGCGGGGAACACTGAAGCTTTCTTT.

V usage is TRBV7-9 and J usage is TRBJ2-5; a weak D match, TRBD1 (6 bases). This CDR3 has 17 amino acids. CDR1 and CDR2 (germline): SEHNR, FQNEAQ (reference sequence). V was clipped by 5 bases and J by 3 bases, with 22 bases between them. DNA for the CDR3: TGTGCCAGCAGCCCGCGAAGGACAGAAGAATTTGAAGAGACCCAGTACTTC. Residues: CASSPRRTEEFEETQYF.

The V gene is TRBV6-2 or TRBV6-3, the J gene TRBJ2-1; D perhaps matches TRBD1 (5 bases). V lost 7 bases, J lost 2 bases, and 9 bases lay in between. Germline V gene lookup returns CDR1 MNHEY and CDR2 SVGEGT. The length of the CDR3 is 13 residues. This CDR3 reads CASTKGTYNEQFF. As DNA, the CDR3 is TGTGCCAGCACTAAGGGGACCTACAATGAGCAGTTCTTC.

The chain joins TRBV10-3 to TRBJ2-1, with a possible D match to TRBD1 (5 bases). Germline CDR1 and CDR2: ENHRY and SYGVKD. The CDR3 runs 21 residues. Trimming cost V 0 bases and J 0 bases, with 24 bases left between them. The chain's CDR3 is CAISESVGRYNRGASYNEQFF. CDR3 DNA: TGTGCCATCAGTGAGTCCGTTGGCAGGTACAATCGTGGGGCCTCCTACAATGAGCAGTTCTTC.

The chain carries TRBV10-3 and TRBJ1-5; TRBD1 agrees at 7 bases. V was clipped by 4 bases and J by 0 bases; unmatched bases: 6. The length of the CDR3 is 16 residues. CDR1 is ENHRY, CDR2 SYGVKD, per germline. CDR3 nucleotides: TGTGCCATCAGTGTGACAGGGCCCTATAGCAATCAGCCCCAGCATTTT. Residues: CAISVTGPYSNQPQHF.

The chain has TRBV14 and TRBJ2-6, with 9 bases fitting TRBD1. The CDR3 length is 16 residues. V shed 4 bases and J 0 bases; nucleotides not matched to a gene: 1. Germline V gives CDR1 SGHDN, CDR2 FVKESK. CDR3 amino acids: CASSRQGVSGANVLTF. Here the CDR3 DNA reads TGTGCCAGCAGCCGACAGGGGGTCTCTGGGGCCAACGTCCTGACTTTC.

This clonotype came up once. Possible read error: a much larger clone is one base away. This chain uses TRBV7-9 with TRBJ1-2; 12 positions match TRBD1. Per germline, CDR1 SEHNR and CDR2 FQNEAQ (reference sequence). The CDR3 spans 13 residues. V trimming: 5 bases; J trimming: 6 bases; junction bases outside the gene matches: 1. CDR3 DNA: TGTGCCAGCAGCGGGACAGGGGGCAATGGCTACACCTTC. Protein product: CASSGTGGNGYTF.

This rearrangement joins TRBV10-3 to TRBJ2-7; 13 positions agree with TRBD2. The CDR3 runs to 14 residues. Germline trimming cut 4 bases from V and 6 bases from J; bases unmatched to any gene: 3. Germline V CDR1 and CDR2: ENHRY, SYGVKD. In nucleotides, the CDR3 is TGTGCCATCAGTGGACTAGCGGGAGGCCCCGAGCAGTACTTC. Amino acid sequence: CAISGLAGGPEQYF.

The chain uses TRBV27 and TRBJ2-7, with D tentatively TRBD2 (6 bases). The ends were cut back, 5 bases at V and 3 bases at J, with 14 bases in the middle. The length of the CDR3 is 14 residues. In germline, CDR1 is MNHEY, CDR2 SMNVEV (reference sequence). CDR3 coding DNA: TGTGCCAGCAGTACAGGAGGGCGGCTCTACGAGCAGTACTTC. This translates into CASSTGGRLYEQYF.

This clonotype was seen a handful of times. The J gene is TRBJ2-5, the V gene TRBV10-2; D gene ambiguous. Germline CDR1 reads WSHSY; CDR2 reads SAAADI. Trimming took 3 bases from V and 1 from J, leaving 9 bases between them. CDR3 length equals 14 residues. The CDR3 nucleotides read TGCGCCAGCAGTGATCCGGTAGTCCAAGAGACCCAGTACTTC. Its translation: CASSDPVVQETQYF.

V gene TRBV7-3 combines with J gene TRBJ2-1; either TRBD1 or TRBD2 may fit D (5 bases each). The CDR3 contains 16 residues. The V end lost 1 base, the J end lost 5 bases, and 15 bases lay between the germline ends. CDR1 is SGHTA and CDR2 is FQGTGA in the germline V gene. The CDR3 DNA follows: TGTGCCAGCAGCTTAATGTCCGGGGCCTTGAACAATGAGCAGTTCTTC. It encodes CASSLMSGALNNEQFF.

This clonotype occurred a few times. The chain links TRBV7-2 to TRBJ2-5; D unresolved. The length of the CDR3 is 13 residues. From germline, CDR1 is SGHTA and CDR2 FQGNSA. V gave up 1 base and J gave up 5 bases, with 8 bases separating them. The CDR3 DNA reads as TGTGCCAGCAGCTTAGGTCATGCGGAGACCCAGTACTTC. This codes for CASSLGHAETQYF.

The table lists this clonotype with many counts. V is TRBV12-3 or TRBV12-4 and J is TRBJ2-7; D perhaps matches TRBD2 (6 bases). V lost 1 base, J lost 5 bases, and 15 bases lay in between. The CDR3 is made up of 15 amino acids. CDR3 region: CASSLVGAPGDEQYF. The CDR3 nucleotides read TGTGCCAGCAGTTTAGTTGGGGCACCGGGGGACGAGCAGTACTTC.